The 17 T cell receptor beta chains below all came from one sample that was sequenced in a study of glioma-infiltrating T cells. TCR alpha and beta CDR3 regions were amplified from RNA using iRepertoire nested multiplex PCR. TCRdb processed the multiplex PCR reads anew with MiXCR; each CDR3 protein has one entry. The sample has under 200,000 distinct CDR3 sequences, 43% seen once. The sample comprised glioma tissue, nonneoplastic brain tissue, or PBMCs (not recorded which). These receptors were obtained from a human donor with low-grade glioma or glioblastoma, undergoing nonglioma brain surgery, or in good health (not recorded which).

The chain couples TRBV6-2 or TRBV6-3 to TRBJ1-1, with TRBD1 matching over 11 bases. The CDR3 totals 14 residues. Germline-derived CDR1 and CDR2 are MNHEY and SVGEGT. V was clipped by 5 bases and J by 13 bases; unmatched bases: 12. The CDR3 sequence: CASSVRTGGTENFF. The CDR3 DNA sequence: TGTGCCAGCAGTGTTCGGACAGGGGGCACTGAAAATTTCTTT.

This clonotype has only a few counts. The CDR3 loop reads CSGLAGDGETQYF. CDR3 nucleotides: TGCAGCGGACTAGCGGGAGACGGAGAGACCCAGTACTTC. The chain has TRBV29-1 and TRBJ2-5, with 12 bases identical to TRBD2. Looked up from germline, CDR1 is SQVTM and CDR2 is ANQGSEA. CDR3 size: 13 residues. Unmatched junction bases numbered 4, after V lost 7 bases and J lost 4 bases.

This clonotype has at least ten counts. The V call is TRBV27, the J call TRBJ2-5; the D call may be TRBD1 or TRBD2 (5 bases each). V lost 3 bases, J lost 5 bases, and 7 bases lay in between. This CDR3 contains 12 residues. The germline CDR1 and CDR2 sequences are MNHEY and SMNVEV (reference sequence). CDR3 DNA: TGTGCCAGCAGTTTTGAGGGGGAGACCCAGTACTTC. It codes for CASSFEGETQYF.

This clonotype showed up many times. The rearrangement uses TRBV28 and TRBJ2-3; 8 bases line up with TRBD2. Germline loops: CDR1 MDHEN, CDR2 SYDVKM. With 3 bases clipped from V and 4 bases from J, the junction kept 6 bases outside the gene matches. The CDR3 has 15 residues. The CDR3 sequence: CASSFVAGTSDTQYF. CDR3 nucleotide sequence: TGTGCCAGCAGTTTTGTAGCGGGAACATCAGATACGCAGTATTTT.

Note on this clonotype: Compared with germline, one end of the junction differs, possibly owing to a read error. V and J are TRBV7-2 and TRBJ1-2; tentative D call: TRBD1 (5 bases). The germline V gene has CDR1 SGHTA and CDR2 FQGNSA. The CDR3 extends over 14 amino acids. The CDR3 nucleotides are TGTGCCAGCAGCCGGAACAGAGGGGAAGGAGGCTACAACTTC. Protein product: CASSRNRGEGGYNF.

This clonotype was seen at least ten times. This chain uses TRBV29-1 with TRBJ1-1, with D perhaps matching TRBD1 (5 bases). CDR1 is SQVTM, CDR2 ANQGSEA, per germline. CDR3 length: 13 amino acids. Trimming removed 4 bases from V and 4 bases from J, with 13 bases in between. The CDR3 loop reads CSVGQLIVTEAFF. The CDR3 nucleotides are TGCAGCGTTGGACAGTTAATTGTCACTGAAGCTTTCTTT. The full variable domain, with the rest looked up from reference TRBV29-1 and TRBJ1-1, is SAVISQKPSRDICQRGTSLTIQCQVDSQVTMMFWYRQQPGQSLTLIATANQGSEATYESGFVIDKFPISRPNLTFSTLTVSNMSPEDSSIYLCSVGQLIVTEAFFGQGTRLTVV.

Notes on this clonotype: It may be a read error: a sequence one base away is much more abundant. The chain uses TRBV20-1 and TRBJ2-3, with 12 bases fitting TRBD2. The CDR3 has 17 residues. The V and J ends lost 4 bases and 3 bases, in that order; junction bases with no gene match: 11. CDR1 and CDR2 from the germline V gene are DFQATT and SNEGSKA (reference sequence). The CDR3 nucleotides read TGCAGTGCTATGGATAACCCGACTAGCGGGAGTACAGATACGCAGTATTTT. Amino acid sequence: CSAMDNPTSGSTDTQYF.

A word on this clonotype: A single base separates this from a much larger clone, so it may be a read error. J is TRBJ2-6 and V is TRBV2, with a tentative D call TRBD1 (5 bases). Looked up from germline, CDR1 is SNHLY and CDR2 is FYNNEI. The CDR3 loop spans 12 amino acids. The DNA for the CDR3 is TGTGCCAGCTCTGTTGGGGCCAACGTCCTGAGTTTC. It encodes CASSVGANVLSF.

As concerns this clonotype: The junction shows a germline mismatch at one end, possibly a read error. The J gene is TRBJ2-1, the V gene TRBV4-1, with no clear D. This CDR3 has 14 amino acids. Germline CDR1 MGHRA, CDR2 YSYEKL. Here the CDR3 DNA reads TGCGCCAGCAGCCAAGCGCAGGTGACCAATGAGAAGTTCTTC. The encoded protein is CASSQAQVTNEKFF.

This clonotype appeared many times. CDR3 sequence (DNA): TGTGCCAGCAGCCTCAGCTACAATGAGCAGTTCTTC. Protein: CASSLSYNEQFF. This sequence joins TRBV28 and TRBJ2-1; unclear D gene. V shed 6 bases and J shed 3 bases, with 6 bases lying between them. The CDR3 covers 12 residues. Germline CDR1 and CDR2: MDHEN and SYDVKM.

A note on this clonotype: The junction does not match germline at one end; this may be a read error. The chain carries TRBV11-2 and TRBJ2-6; D ambiguous. The CDR3 runs to 15 residues. The V gene's germline CDR1 is SGHAT and CDR2 FQNNGV. Here the CDR3 DNA reads TGTGCCAGCAGCCCCTTCCGCTCTGGGTCCAACGTCCTGACTTTC. The encoded protein is CASSPFRSGSNVLTF. The full variable domain, with the rest looked up from reference TRBV11-2 and TRBJ2-6, is EAGVAQSPRYKIIEKRQSVAFWCNPISGHATLYWYQQILGQGPKLLIQFQNNGVVDDSQLPKDRFSAERLKGVDSTLKIQPAKLEDSAVYLCASSPFRSGSNVLTFGAGSRLTVL.

J is TRBJ2-2 and V is TRBV11-2, with unresolved D. Trimming took 3 bases from V and 7 from J, leaving 9 bases between them. Per germline, CDR1 SGHAT and CDR2 FQNNGV. The CDR3 totals 13 residues. Here the CDR3 DNA reads TGTGCCAGCAGCTTCAACCGCGTCGGGGAGCTGTTTTTT. Amino acid sequence: CASSFNRVGELFF.

This clonotype was detected many times. The J gene is TRBJ2-3, the V gene TRBV20-1; 11 nucleotides line up with TRBD2. The CDR3 totals 14 residues. CDR1 DFQATT and CDR2 SNEGSKA come from the germline V gene (reference sequence). Germline trimming cut 6 bases from V and 4 bases from J; bases unmatched to any gene: 6. Written as DNA, the CDR3 is TGCAGTGCCCAGCTAGCGGGAGGTGCAGATACGCAGTATTTT. It encodes CSAQLAGGADTQYF.

In its sample, this clonotype was seen once. This may be a read error, as it is one base from a much larger clone. The rearrangement links TRBV2 to TRBJ2-1, with D possibly TRBD1 on 6 matching bases. In germline, CDR1 is SNHLY, CDR2 FYNNEI. CDR3 length equals 14 residues. CDR3 in amino acids: CASSPLGTHNEEFF. CDR3 sequence (DNA): TGTGCCAGCAGCCCTCTCGGGACACACAATGAGGAGTTCTTC.

Turning to this clonotype: A read error may be the cause here, since a much bigger clone is one base away. This chain connects TRBV29-1 to TRBJ2-7, with D possibly being TRBD1 or TRBD2 (5 bases each). Germline CDR1 and CDR2: SQVTM and ANQGSEA. The CDR3 is 12 residues long. Trimming removed 6 bases at V and 1 base at J, with 10 bases between. The CDR3 bases are TGCAGCGTATGGGACCCATCCTACGAGCAGTACTTC. This gives the protein CSVWDPSYEQYF.

This clonotype has at least ten counts. CDR3 sequence reads: CASRGLMNTEAFF. For the CDR3, the DNA is TGCGCCAGCAGGGGACTGATGAACACTGAAGCTTTCTTT. This chain connects TRBV4-1 to TRBJ1-1; tentative D call: TRBD1 (5 bases). V was clipped by 6 bases and J by 0 bases, with 8 bases between them. From germline, CDR1 is MGHRA and CDR2 YSYEKL. This CDR3 contains 13 residues.

This clonotype was recorded many times. The gene calls are TRBV2 and TRBJ2-3; 7 bases align to TRBD2. The CDR3 extends over 11 amino acids. The V gene's germline CDR1 is SNHLY and CDR2 FYNNEI. The trim removed 7 bases at V and 6 bases at J, leaving 1 base unmatched. The CDR3 coding sequence is TGTGCCAGCATGCGGGGGGATACGCAGTATTTT. It codes for CASMRGDTQYF.